These 14 T cell receptor beta chains share one sample of origin, sequenced in a study of cytomegalovirus exposure and HLA in healthy donors. 60 Vbeta and 13 Jbeta primers were used in PCR. Assay: immunoSEQ multiplex PCR; the TCRdb copy retains only in-frame clones and omits some. The data show 120,000 or so clones, more than 60% seen once. Sequencing was carried out using PBMCs. These receptors were obtained from a man under 40 in good health and CMV-seronegative.

This clone appeared once. The V gene is TRBV7-9, the J gene TRBJ2-5, with 8 positions matching TRBD1. The germline V gene has CDR1 SEHNR and CDR2 FQNEAQ (reference sequence). The trim removed 5 bases at V and 2 bases at J, leaving 4 bases unmatched. CDR3 length equals 14 residues. CDR3 residues: CASSQWTGQETQYF. DNA for the CDR3: TGTGCCAGCAGCCAGTGGACAGGGCAAGAGACCCAGTACTTC.

This chain uses TRBV11-2 with TRBJ2-7; maybe TRBD1 (5 bases). The germline gives CDR1 SGHAT, CDR2 FQNNGV. There are 13 residues in the CDR3. V was shortened by 6 bases and J by 4 bases, with 13 bases between the two germline ends. The chain's CDR3 is CASSPDSLYEQYF. As DNA, the CDR3 is TGTGCCAGCAGTCCTGACAGTTTGTACGAGCAGTACTTC.

This CDR3 is CASSYEGQGIYEQYF. CDR3 DNA: TGTGCCAGCAGTTACGAAGGGCAGGGTATCTACGAGCAGTACTTC. The gene calls are TRBV6-5 and TRBJ2-7, with a possible D match to TRBD1 (5 bases). Between the trimmed V and J ends, which lost 2 bases and 3 bases, there was a span of 14 bases. The CDR3 extends over 15 amino acids. Germline V CDR1 and CDR2: MNHEY, SVGAGI.

The J gene is TRBJ2-7, the V gene TRBV27, with D unclear. CDR1 and CDR2 from the germline V gene are MNHEY and SMNVEV (reference sequence). There are 14 residues in the CDR3. Trimming pared 3 bases from V and 0 bases from J, leaving 9 bases between. CDR3 sequence (DNA): TGTGCCAGCAGTTTGGCTAGGAGCTCCTACGAGCAGTACTTC. Protein: CASSLARSSYEQYF.

The V call is TRBV7-9, the J call TRBJ1-4; 12 nucleotides line up with TRBD1. The CDR3 runs to 14 residues. Germline CDR1 and CDR2: SEHNR and FQNEAQ (reference sequence). V lost 3 bases, J lost 8 bases, and 1 base stayed unmatched. CDR3 nucleotide sequence: TGTGCCAGCAGCTTGGGACAGGGGGCGGAAAAACTGTTTTTT. Residues: CASSLGQGAEKLFF.

The chain employs TRBV2 and TRBJ2-2; 8 bases are shared with TRBD1. The V segment lost 3 bases and the J segment 4 bases; nucleotides outside the gene matches: 4. In germline, CDR1 is SNHLY, CDR2 FYNNEI. The length of the CDR3 is 15 residues. Here the CDR3 reads CASSEQGASTGELFF. For the CDR3, the DNA is TGTGCCAGCAGTGAGCAGGGGGCTAGCACCGGGGAGCTGTTTTTT.

This clone has a handful of counts. The chain recombines TRBV9 with TRBJ2-1, with 9 bases identical to TRBD2. Germline V lookup: CDR1 SGDLS, CDR2 YYNGEE. The CDR3 loop spans 15 amino acids. The ends lost 4 bases at V and 7 bases at J; junction bases unmatched: 9. CDR3 in amino acids: CASSTVSGRGNEQFF. CDR3 coding DNA: TGTGCCAGCAGCACAGTTAGCGGGAGAGGAAATGAGCAGTTCTTC.

The V gene is TRBV19, the J gene TRBJ2-5; D gene ambiguous. This CDR3 comprises 15 residues. With 4 bases removed from V and 1 base from J, the gap between germline ends came to 13 bases. Per germline, CDR1 LNHDA and CDR2 SQIVND (reference sequence). The CDR3 DNA reads TGTGCCAGTAGTACTCTTATGCGGATCCAAGAGACCCAGTACTTC. It codes for CASSTLMRIQETQYF.

The rearrangement joins TRBV9 to TRBJ2-3, with 10 bases matching TRBD2. CDR3 length: 17 amino acids. CDR1 SGDLS and CDR2 YYNGEE come from the germline V gene. V trimming: 0 bases; J trimming: 2 bases; junction bases outside the gene matches: 6. The CDR3 DNA follows: TGTGCCAGCAGCGTAGATCCTAGCGGGGGTGTCACAGATACGCAGTATTTT. It codes for CASSVDPSGGVTDTQYF.

The rearrangement uses TRBV28 and TRBJ1-5; 7 bases match TRBD1. The V and J ends lost 2 bases and 7 bases, in that order; junction bases with no gene match: 8. CDR3 size: 15 residues. Per germline, CDR1 MDHEN and CDR2 SYDVKM. CDR3 sequence (DNA): TGTGCCAGCAGTTTAGCTGACAGGGTTGGGCAGCCCCAGCATTTT. This sequence encodes CASSLADRVGQPQHF.

The chain recombines TRBV28 with TRBJ1-1; 7 bases map to TRBD1. After removal of 6 bases from V and 4 bases from J, the junction contained 14 bases not matched to a gene. Germline loops: CDR1 MDHEN, CDR2 SYDVKM. The CDR3 has 16 residues. CDR3 coding DNA: TGTGCCAGCAGAATAGGGACAGACACCTCGGGCACTGAAGCTTTCTTT. Its translation: CASRIGTDTSGTEAFF.

V and J are TRBV7-3 and TRBJ2-5; 7 bases are a match to TRBD1. Germline V gene sequence: CDR1 SGHTA, CDR2 FQGTGA. The CDR3 covers 15 residues. V shed 3 bases, J shed 0 bases, and the junction held 4 bases outside the gene matches. The CDR3 reads CASSLTGFYQETQYF. The CDR3 nucleotides read TGTGCCAGCAGCTTGACAGGGTTTTACCAAGAGACCCAGTACTTC. The entire variable domain, with the rest obtained from reference TRBV7-3 and TRBJ2-5, is as follows: GAGVSQTPSNKVTEKGKYVELRCDPISGHTALYWYRQSLGQGPEFLIYFQGTGAADDSGLPNDRFFAVRPEGSVSTLKIQRTERGDSAVYLCASSLTGFYQETQYFGPGTRLLVL.

V and J are TRBV5-1 and TRBJ2-5, with TRBD1 matching 7 bases. With 4 bases clipped from V and 5 bases from J, the junction kept 8 bases outside the gene matches. The CDR3 runs 14 residues. CDR1 and CDR2 (germline): SGHRS, YFSETQ. The CDR3 reads CASSPGQAVETQYF. As DNA, the CDR3 is TGCGCCAGCAGCCCCGGACAGGCGGTGGAGACCCAGTACTTC.

CDR3 residues: CSVRDRWNGYTF. The CDR3 DNA reads TGCAGCGTTCGGGACAGGTGGAATGGCTACACCTTC. The chain joins TRBV29-1 to TRBJ1-2; 8 positions match TRBD1. This CDR3 contains 12 residues. Germline-derived CDR1 and CDR2 are SQVTM and ANQGSEA. V was pared by 5 bases and J by 6 bases, with 5 bases of the junction left unmatched.